This T cell receptor beta chain stems from a study of shared clonotypes between healthy human individuals (dated by TCRdb to the early 2020s). With regard to the full study: The cohort included three men and a couple of women between 18 and 49 years of age. Blood TCR repertoires of about 5 healthy adults were deeply sequenced to estimate repertoire size and the extent of clonotype sharing between individuals. Different laboratories and diverse techniques were used to prepare libraries and sequence TCR repertoires, to increase sequencing depth and limit assay-specific biases. Per donor, leukapheresis produced somewhere between about 0.8 and 9.5 billion PBMCs. Here is what the overall study found, with its caveats: Because the study included a small number of donors, the genetic and exposure-history diversity represented was limited. Pairwise subsampling led to the expectation that sequencing depth would affect the degree of clonotype sharing among donors. Sampling was limited to blood, and TCR repertoires in tissue likely differ from TCR repertoires in blood.

The germline V gene gives CDR1 as LGHNA and CDR2 as YSLEER. V is cut by 0 bases and J by 6 bases, and the space between the germline ends is 16 bases. Measured from the cysteine to the phenylalanine, the CDR3 is 16 residues long. CDR3 DNA only is kept here, 48 bases in frame from base 1. Using the deep immunoSEQ assay, TCR CDR3 regions were amplified from genomic DNA by multiplex PCR. Extracted genomic DNA from each cell subset was spread evenly across all wells of several immunoSEQ 96-well plates, with each plate serving as a replicate. For unsorted PBMC, approximately 290 ng genomic DNA, equal to about 30,000 T cell genomes, was loaded into each replicate PCR. Ten immunoSEQ deep assay plates were used to sequence unsorted PBMC genomic DNA. Purified libraries were measured with a Qubit 3.0 fluorometer, size-checked on a Bioanalyzer 2100, and measured again with the KAPA Library Quantification kit. Every immunoSEQ 96-well plate was sequenced on a separate single-read 150-cycle Illumina NextSeq 550 flow cell. Concerning the study's data processing: The immunoSEQ output contained only junctional sequences without quality scores, so filtering could not match that applied to full-length reads. Sequences were annotated with PyIR, a Python wrapper for IgBLAST v1.9, using IMGT germline references to assign V/J genes and CDR3. Reads were removed for weak V/J assignments (E-value above 1e-6), missing CDR3, stop codons, out-of-frame junctions, or ambiguous translated residues. V3J clonotypes were defined as sequences sharing the same inferred V gene, J gene, and CDR3 amino acid sequence. Percentage overlap between repertoires was calculated by dividing the number of shared unique clonotypes by the size of the smaller repertoire. RTK rarefaction, the Chao1 estimator, and Recon v2.1 estimates of unobserved clonotypes were used to assess repertoire richness. TCRdb holds this immuneACCESS table with in-frame rearrangements only. Some clones are missing; in checked studies, unresolved V genes explain under half, and the rest has no known cause. The V and J calls and clone size were taken over from that table, and D and trimming were inferred from the DNA. Here the sample has about half a million clones; over 70% occur a single time. Roughly 12% of the sample rests with the top ten.

About this clone itself: Its antigen remains undetermined. This sequence may be a read error, since a much larger clone differs from it by one base.

The donors were healthy, HIV-negative adults with no recently reported acute infections or vaccinations. All donors were Caucasian adults living in Nashville, Tennessee, USA. For unsorted samples, tens of millions of PBMCs were counted, and genomic DNA was extracted using the QIAamp DNA Blood Mini kit. After blood collection by leukapheresis, PBMCs were isolated using Ficoll-Histopaque density gradient centrifugation and then cryopreserved in the vapor phase of liquid nitrogen. The sequence was collected from a middle-aged woman in good health. Some clones in this sample may be carry-over from other donors' samples. The rearrangement joined TRBV4-3 to TRBJ2-3, and perhaps TRBD2 as D gene, on 6 matching bases. The sequenced sample was PBMCs. CDR3 sequence: CASSQDRLGGTDTQYF. The DNA is TGCGCCAGCAGCCAAGATCGACTAGGCGGGACTGATACGCAGTATTTT.